Each of the 16 T cell receptor beta chains below was sequenced from the same sample in a study of T cells in pancreatic ductal adenocarcinoma. Measured with immunoSEQ multiplex PCR; TCRdb has only the in-frame clones, and not every one. The sample comprises roughly 100,000 clones, roughly 96% of which are singletons, and roughly 3.1% rests with the top ten. The selected patients with pancreatic ductal adenocarcinoma had surgery but no neoadjuvant therapy. The specimen was PBMCs. These receptors were taken from a human donor with pancreatic ductal adenocarcinoma.

V and J are TRBV25-1 and TRBJ1-5; D unclear. This CDR3 has 15 amino acids. V lost 3 bases to trimming and J lost 0 bases, with 9 bases between them. CDR1 is MGHDK, CDR2 SYGVNS, per germline. CDR3 in amino acids: CASSEGIDSNQPQHF. The CDR3 region has the DNA TGTGCCAGCAGTGAGGGCATTGATAGCAATCAGCCCCAGCATTTT.

This clone appeared a single time. The chain combines TRBV27 with TRBJ1-3; D is unresolved. Germline loops: CDR1 MNHEY, CDR2 SMNVEV (reference sequence). The CDR3 has 15 residues. The V and J ends lost 7 bases and 0 bases respectively, with 13 bases between them. The CDR3 coding sequence is TGTGCCAGCAACCAGACTGTTAGCTCTGGAAACACCATATATTTT. As protein: CASNQTVSSGNTIYF.

The gene calls are TRBV5-1 and TRBJ2-3; 9 bases are shared with TRBD1. This CDR3 has 15 amino acids. J was trimmed by 4 bases and V by 3 bases; bases with no gene match: 6. CDR1 is SGHRS and CDR2 is YFSETQ in the germline V gene. CDR3 nucleotide sequence: TGCGCCAGCAGCTGGGGGGACAGGGCTTCAGATACGCAGTATTTT. Translation: CASSWGDRASDTQYF.

The chain carries TRBV5-1 and TRBJ1-5; 9 nucleotides agree with TRBD1. V trimming: 4 bases; J trimming: 7 bases; junction bases outside the gene matches: 6. The CDR3 runs to 14 residues. CDR1 is SGHRS, CDR2 YFSETQ, per germline. CDR3 protein: CASSAGQGEQPQHF. CDR3 nucleotide sequence: TGCGCCAGCAGCGCGGGACAGGGAGAACAGCCCCAGCATTTT.

The J gene is TRBJ2-7, the V gene TRBV4-1; 10 nucleotides align to TRBD1. V lost 0 bases, J lost 6 bases, and 8 bases stayed unmatched. CDR1 and CDR2 (germline): MGHRA, YSYEKL. The CDR3 length is 16 residues. The CDR3 loop is CASSQDGRTGGVEQYF. The CDR3 DNA is TGCGCCAGCAGCCAAGATGGGAGGACAGGGGGGGTCGAGCAGTACTTC.

The rearrangement joins TRBV5-1 to TRBJ2-3; D uncertain. CDR3 length equals 15 residues. The germline CDR1 and CDR2 sequences are SGHRS and YFSETQ. V was cut by 1 base and J by 2 bases, with 11 bases left in between. CDR3 in amino acids: CASSLTIGSTDTQYF. CDR3 coding DNA: TGCGCCAGCAGCTTGACGATCGGTTCCACAGATACGCAGTATTTT.

The gene calls are TRBV9 and TRBJ1-5; no firm D call. This CDR3 region has 13 residues. Trimming cost V 0 bases and J 5 bases, with 6 bases left between them. Germline CDR1 and CDR2: SGDLS and YYNGEE. The CDR3 spells CASSVAPHQPQHF. CDR3 coding DNA: TGTGCCAGCAGCGTAGCTCCCCATCAGCCCCAGCATTTT.

The chain is built from TRBV29-1 and TRBJ1-1; D unclear. Germline values: CDR1 SQVTM, CDR2 ANQGSEA. V dropped 7 bases and J dropped 8 bases, with 17 bases sitting between them. This CDR3 contains 12 residues. CDR3 loop: CSGTPSGKEAFF. CDR3 DNA: TGCAGCGGCACACCCAGCGGTAAAGAAGCTTTCTTT.

The chain joins TRBV7-2 to TRBJ2-7, with D maybe TRBD1 (5 bases). The CDR3 runs to 14 residues. Germline V CDR1 and CDR2: SGHTA, FQGNSA. Trimming removed 1 base from V and 6 bases from J, with 13 bases in between. In DNA, the CDR3 is TGTGCCAGCAGCTTAGTGGTGACAGTTCCCGAGCAGTACTTC. It translates to CASSLVVTVPEQYF.

The rearrangement links TRBV5-1 to TRBJ2-7; perhaps TRBD2 as D (6 bases). Looked up from germline, CDR1 is SGHRS and CDR2 is YFSETQ. Trimming stripped 0 bases from V and 5 bases from J, with 12 bases between. The CDR3 spans 14 residues. CDR3 bases: TGCGCCAGCAGCTTGGGGGGACTGGCCAACGAGCAGTACTTC. Translation: CASSLGGLANEQYF. The whole variable domain, remainder taken from reference TRBV5-1 and TRBJ2-7, is KAGVTQTPRYLIKTRGQQVTLSCSPISGHRSVSWYQQTPGQGLQFLFEYFSETQRNKGNFPGRFSGRQFSNSRSEMNVSTLELGDSALYLCASSLGGLANEQYFGPGTRLTVT.

The V and J genes are TRBV7-8 and TRBJ2-7, with 12 bases fitting TRBD2. This CDR3 region has 16 residues. V lost 1 base, J lost 0 bases, and 1 base stayed unmatched. Per the germline V gene, CDR1 is SGHVS and CDR2 is FQNEAQ. The CDR3 protein is CASSLGTSGNSYEQYF. The CDR3 DNA sequence: TGTGCCAGCAGCTTAGGGACTAGCGGGAACTCCTACGAGCAGTACTTC.

This chain connects TRBV5-1 to TRBJ1-6, with 8 bases lining up with TRBD1. Trimming removed 2 bases from V and 9 bases from J; junction bases left unmatched: 1. The CDR3 is made up of 13 amino acids. Germline CDR1 SGHRS, CDR2 YFSETQ. CDR3 coding DNA: TGCGCCAGCAGCTTCCAGGGGGCTTCACCCCTCCACTTT. This codes for CASSFQGASPLHF.

The chain has TRBV29-1 and TRBJ1-1, with a tentative D call TRBD1 (6 bases). The ends were cut back, 1 base at V and 7 bases at J, with 10 bases in the middle. CDR3 length equals 12 residues. The germline CDR1 and CDR2 sequences are SQVTM and ANQGSEA. This CDR3 is CSVEGDTHEAFF. DNA for the CDR3: TGCAGCGTTGAAGGGGACACACATGAAGCTTTCTTT.

CDR3 DNA sequence: TGTGGCACAACGGGACTAGCGGTGAACACCGGGGAGCTGTTTTTT. This sequence encodes CGTTGLAVNTGELFF. The chain recombines TRBV19 with TRBJ2-2; 11 bases are shared with TRBD2. This CDR3 is 15 amino acids long. Germline V CDR1 and CDR2: LNHDA, SQIVND (reference sequence). The whole variable domain, filled in from reference TRBV19 and TRBJ2-2, reads DGGITQSPKYLFRKEGQNVTLSCEQNLNHDAMYWYRQDPGQGLRLIYYSQIVNDFQKGDIAEGYSVSREKKESFPLTVTSAQKNPTAFYLCGTTGLAVNTGELFFGEGSRLTVL.

The rearrangement uses TRBV5-8 and TRBJ2-7; a possible D gene is TRBD1 (6 bases). The CDR3 spans 15 residues. Germline CDR1 reads SGHTS; CDR2 reads YDEGEE. V dropped 2 bases and J dropped 4 bases, with 16 bases sitting between them. In DNA form, the CDR3 reads TGTGCCAGCAGCTTATCAAGAGGGGGAACGTACGAGCAGTACTTC. Its protein product is CASSLSRGGTYEQYF.

The J gene is TRBJ1-1, the V gene TRBV6-1; no clear D gene. Trimming took off 4 bases at V and 1 base at J, with 16 bases between the two ends. CDR1 is MNHNS, CDR2 SASEGT, per germline. The CDR3 sequence is 16 residues long. CDR3 bases: TGTGCCAGCAGTGTCCCGGGAACCAGAAGGAACACTGAAGCTTTCTTT. Protein product: CASSVPGTRRNTEAFF.